The 23 T cell receptor beta chains below come from one sample, sequenced in a study of shared clonotypes between healthy human individuals. This table comes from immunoSEQ multiplex PCR, and its TCRdb copy is limited to in-frame clones, with some not included. The table records about a million clones, around 80% of them present only once. The sequencing sample was made of memory CD4+ T cells sorted from blood. Subset denoted: CD45RA-negative fraction. The receptors were gathered from a man between 18 and 29 years old in good health.

The V and J genes are TRBV27 and TRBJ1-6; D not certain. Trimming stripped 5 bases from V and 2 bases from J, with 10 bases between. Germline-derived CDR1 and CDR2 are MNHEY and SMNVEV (reference sequence). The CDR3 is 15 amino acids. This chain's CDR3 is CASSSHQAYNSPLHF. The CDR3 nucleotides read TGTGCCAGCAGTAGCCATCAGGCCTATAATTCACCCCTCCACTTT.

This rearrangement joins TRBV6-4 to TRBJ1-1, with TRBD1 as a possible D gene (6 bases). With 4 bases removed from V and 0 bases from J, the gap between germline ends came to 9 bases. The CDR3 is 14 amino acids. Per germline, CDR1 MRHNA and CDR2 SNTAGT. This CDR3 is CASSAQGMNTEAFF. The CDR3 DNA is TGTGCCAGCAGTGCACAGGGCATGAACACTGAAGCTTTCTTT.

This clone was found a few times. The rearrangement uses TRBV6-5 and TRBJ2-7; TRBD2 aligns across 13 bases. The V gene's germline CDR1 is MNHEY and CDR2 SVGAGI. The V segment lost 6 bases and the J segment 6 bases; nucleotides outside the gene matches: 8. This CDR3 region has 15 residues. The CDR3 DNA reads TGTGCCAGCAGAGCTCCCGGACTAGCGGGAGTCGAGCAGTACTTC. Its protein product is CASRAPGLAGVEQYF.

This chain links TRBV7-8 with TRBJ2-7; the match to TRBD1 covers 7 bases. This CDR3 is 13 amino acids long. The J segment lost 6 bases and the V segment lost 1 base, leaving 3 bases of the junction unmatched. CDR1 is SGHVS and CDR2 is FQNEAQ in the germline V gene. The DNA for the CDR3 is TGTGCCAGCAGCTTAGGAGGGGGCCGCGAGCAGTACTTC. Translated: CASSLGGGREQYF.

This sequence joins TRBV2 and TRBJ2-6, with a possible D match to TRBD1 (6 bases). CDR3 length: 18 residues. Trimming removed 10 bases from V and 0 bases from J, with 22 bases in between. Germline V gene lookup returns CDR1 SNHLY and CDR2 FYNNEI. In DNA form, the CDR3 reads TGTGCCATATCGGACACGACAGGTAGATCCTCTGGGGCCAACGTCCTGACTTTC. Encoded protein: CAISDTTGRSSGANVLTF.

V usage is TRBV5-4 and J usage is TRBJ2-7; TRBD2 is a possible D gene (5 bases). Germline CDR1 is SGHNT and CDR2 is YYREEE (reference sequence). V was trimmed by 7 bases and J by 1 base, leaving 18 bases between them. This CDR3 spans 15 amino acids. CDR3 sequence: CASRGGADSSYEQYF. Here the CDR3 DNA reads TGTGCCAGCCGGGGTGGAGCGGACTCTTCCTACGAGCAGTACTTC.

V and J are TRBV6-4 and TRBJ1-6, with a possible D match to TRBD1 (5 bases). CDR1 is MRHNA, CDR2 SNTAGT, per germline. V gave up 10 bases and J gave up 7 bases, with 23 bases separating them. The CDR3 runs to 16 residues. CDR3 protein: CATVIPGRMVNSPLHF. Here the CDR3 DNA reads TGTGCCACCGTGATACCGGGACGGATGGTGAATTCACCCCTCCACTTT.

This clone was found once. V usage is TRBV9 and J usage is TRBJ2-3, with D perhaps TRBD2 (5 bases). Germline V gives CDR1 SGDLS, CDR2 YYNGEE. This CDR3 is 15 amino acids long. V was shortened by 3 bases and J by 2 bases, with 13 bases between the two germline ends. Written as DNA, the CDR3 is TGTGCCAGCAGCGCCGCGTACGGGAACACAGATACGCAGTATTTT. Its translation: CASSAAYGNTDTQYF.

This chain joins TRBV18 and TRBJ1-3; D might be TRBD1 (6 bases). Trimming took off 3 bases at V and 2 bases at J, with 11 bases between the two ends. This CDR3 region has 15 residues. Germline V gives CDR1 KGHSH, CDR2 LQKENI. The CDR3 DNA is TGTGCCAGCTCACCTACCGGGACAACTGGAAACACCATATATTTT. Protein product: CASSPTGTTGNTIYF.

The V gene is TRBV7-9, the J gene TRBJ2-1; D not certain. With 4 bases removed from V and 8 bases from J, the gap between germline ends came to 15 bases. Germline assignment: CDR1 SEHNR and CDR2 FQNEAQ (reference sequence). The CDR3 is made up of 14 amino acids. The CDR3 here is CASSSTVGTDEQFF. As DNA, the CDR3 is TGTGCCAGCAGCTCCACGGTGGGTACGGATGAGCAGTTCTTC.

The chain couples TRBV5-1 to TRBJ2-3; D gene unclear. The CDR3 spans 13 residues. Trimming stripped 1 base from V and 4 bases from J, with 7 bases between. CDR1 SGHRS and CDR2 YFSETQ come from the germline V gene. CDR3 amino acids: CASSLRFADTQYF. CDR3 DNA: TGCGCCAGCAGCTTGCGCTTTGCAGATACGCAGTATTTT.

The gene calls are TRBV7-3 and TRBJ2-7; D possibly matches TRBD1 or TRBD2 (6 bases each). Germline CDR1 is SGHTA and CDR2 is FQGTGA. The CDR3 extends over 13 amino acids. V was shortened by 5 bases and J by 6 bases, with 14 bases between the two germline ends. The CDR3: CASSHEGGREQYF. CDR3 bases: TGTGCCAGCAGCCACGAGGGGGGCCGCGAGCAGTACTTC. Full variable domain (rest looked up from reference TRBV7-3 and TRBJ2-7): GAGVSQTPSNKVTEKGKYVELRCDPISGHTALYWYRQSLGQGPEFLIYFQGTGAADDSGLPNDRFFAVRPEGSVSTLKIQRTERGDSAVYLCASSHEGGREQYFGPGTRLTVT.

This clone was seen a handful of times. The rearrangement uses TRBV5-1 and TRBJ2-7; D unresolved. Germline V gene sequence: CDR1 SGHRS, CDR2 YFSETQ. The V gene lost 0 bases and the J gene lost 4 bases, with 8 bases spanning the gap. This CDR3 is 13 amino acids long. The CDR3 nucleotides are TGCGCCAGCAGCTTGGTCCAGAAGTACGAGCAGTACTTC. Translated, it gives CASSLVQKYEQYF.

The chain links TRBV11-3 to TRBJ2-4, with no clear D. V was shortened by 0 bases and J by 0 bases, with 18 bases between the two germline ends. Per germline, CDR1 SGHNT and CDR2 YENEEA. There are 19 residues in the CDR3. CDR3 nucleotide sequence: TGTGCCAGCAGCTTAGATCCCCAAGATCCAGGTCGAGCCAAAAACATTCAGTACTTC. Protein sequence: CASSLDPQDPGRAKNIQYF.

This chain uses TRBV30 with TRBJ2-2; D not resolved. From germline, CDR1 is GTSNPN and CDR2 SVGIG (reference sequence). This CDR3 region has 17 residues. Trimming left V 7 bases short and J 1 base short, with 22 bases between. The CDR3 reads CASPEIRVAGNTGELFF. CDR3 in DNA: TGTGCCTCGCCTGAGATACGTGTAGCTGGGAACACCGGGGAGCTGTTTTTT.

CDR3 sequence: CASSQEAGRVNTEAFF. The DNA of the CDR3 is TGCGCCAGCAGCCAAGAGGCGGGGCGGGTGAACACTGAAGCTTTCTTT. This rearrangement joins TRBV4-1 to TRBJ1-1, with D possibly being TRBD1 (5 bases). The CDR3 consists of 16 residues. V dropped 0 bases and J dropped 0 bases, with 11 bases sitting between them. The germline gives CDR1 MGHRA, CDR2 YSYEKL.

The V and J genes are TRBV6-1 and TRBJ1-4; D uncertain. The V end lost 5 bases, the J end lost 4 bases, and 14 bases lay between the germline ends. Germline V gene sequence: CDR1 MNHNS, CDR2 SASEGT. There are 15 residues in the CDR3. The CDR3 protein is CASSPAGGVNEKLFF. DNA for the CDR3: TGTGCCAGCAGTCCTGCAGGAGGTGTTAATGAAAAACTGTTTTTT.

The chain joins TRBV19 to TRBJ2-1; 11 bases are a match to TRBD1. Germline lookup yields CDR1 LNHDA and CDR2 SQIVND (reference sequence). The CDR3 has 21 amino acids. The trim removed 5 bases at V and 0 bases at J, leaving 18 bases unmatched. Written as DNA, the CDR3 is TGTGCCAGTAGTGAAAAAAGGACAGGGGGCGCGGGCTTGAGCTCCTACAATGAGCAGTTCTTC. It translates to CASSEKRTGGAGLSSYNEQFF.

The rearrangement uses TRBV10-3 and TRBJ2-6, with TRBD2 identical over 10 bases. Germline V gives CDR1 ENHRY, CDR2 SYGVKD. Losses at the gene ends were 3 bases for V and 0 bases for J; bases not matched to a gene: 11. This CDR3 comprises 20 residues. Here the CDR3 DNA reads TGTGCCATCAGTGACGGACTAGCGGACAGAAAATACTCTGGGGCCAACGTCCTGACTTTC. Translating gives CAISDGLADRKYSGANVLTF.

Note on this clone: A much larger clone differs from this one at a single base, so this may be a read error. The J gene is TRBJ2-3, the V gene TRBV7-2, with no clear D. Germline V gene sequence: CDR1 SGHTA, CDR2 FQGNSA. CDR3 size: 14 residues. Trimming took off 4 bases at V and 0 bases at J, with 8 bases between the two ends. CDR3 coding DNA: TGTGCCAGCAGCTCGGAGACTAGCACAGATACGCAGTATTTT. Its protein product is CASSSETSTDTQYF.

The rearrangement uses TRBV10-3 and TRBJ1-2; D is uncertain. The V gene's germline CDR1 is ENHRY and CDR2 SYGVKD. Trimming shortened V by 0 bases and J by 9 bases, and 11 bases separated the two germline ends. This CDR3 region has 13 residues. The DNA for the CDR3 is TGTGCCATCAGTGAGTCGCAGGTCTTCAGCTACACCTTC. As protein: CAISESQVFSYTF.

This clone showed up many times. This chain joins TRBV7-2 and TRBJ2-4, with D possibly matching TRBD2 (6 bases). The V gene's germline CDR1 is SGHTA and CDR2 FQGNSA. V was clipped by 6 bases and J by 5 bases, with 11 bases between them. This CDR3 is built from 13 residues. The CDR3 nucleotides are TGTGCCAGCAGAAGGAGGGGAGAAAACATTCAGTACTTC. As protein: CASRRRGENIQYF.

This chain joins TRBV29-1 and TRBJ1-1; D perhaps matches TRBD1 (5 bases). The ends were cut back, 2 bases at V and 9 bases at J, with 22 bases in the middle. Germline CDR1 and CDR2: SQVTM and ANQGSEA. The CDR3 consists of 15 residues. The CDR3 DNA is TGCAGCGTTGAAAGACAGCCAGGGATTGGTCAAAAAGCTTTCTTT. Encoded protein: CSVERQPGIGQKAFF.